This T cell receptor beta chain emerged from a study of CD8+CD57+ T cells in acquired aplastic anemia. Study at large: Mean DNA quantity obtained from sorted CD4+ and CD8+ cells was 3 to 4 ug. Overall study findings and caveats: Significance was not reached for CD8+ Simpson's diversity between patients and controls. Common to patients and controls were roughly 30 CD8+ CDR3 sequences.

This clonotype was counted many times. Antigen: not known. TCR beta VDJ and CDR3 were profiled, and genomic DNA was the template. TCRdb reanalysed the reads using MiXCR and keeps one entry per CDR3 protein. The sample has 130,000 or so distinct CDR3 sequences; roughly 40% are singletons. This TCR derives from a human donor in good health, serving as a control. The sequenced material came from sorted CD4+, CD8+, or CD8+CD57+ T cells (not recorded which) from PBMCs.

In DNA, the CDR3 is TGCAGTGCTAGAGCCCTGATCGATCAGCCCCAGCATTTT. The encoded protein is CSARALIDQPQHF. V is TRBV20-1 and J is TRBJ1-5, with D uncertain. V was pared by 1 base and J by 5 bases, with 9 bases between. Germline CDR1 and CDR2: DFQATT and SNEGSKA (reference sequence). This CDR3 is 13 amino acids long.